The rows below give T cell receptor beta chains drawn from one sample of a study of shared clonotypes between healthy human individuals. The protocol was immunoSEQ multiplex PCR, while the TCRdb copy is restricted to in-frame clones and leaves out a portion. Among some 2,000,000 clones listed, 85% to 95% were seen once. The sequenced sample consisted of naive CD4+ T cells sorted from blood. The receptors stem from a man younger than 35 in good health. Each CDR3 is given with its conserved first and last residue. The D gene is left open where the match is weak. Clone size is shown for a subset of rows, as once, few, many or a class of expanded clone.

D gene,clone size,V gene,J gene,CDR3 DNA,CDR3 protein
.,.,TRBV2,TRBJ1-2,TGTGCCAGCAGTGAAGGATCTAGTGGTGGCTACACCTTC,CASSEGSSGGYTF
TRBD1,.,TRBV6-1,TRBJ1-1,TGTGCCAGTCGGGACAGGGTGAACACTGAAGCTTTCTTT,CASRDRVNTEAFF
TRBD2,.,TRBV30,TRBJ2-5,TGTGCCTGGATGGCGGGGGGGACTCAAGAGACCCAGTACTTC,CAWMAGGTQETQYF
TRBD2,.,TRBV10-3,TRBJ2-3,TGTGCCATCAGTGAGTCGCTAGCGGAGAGCACAGATACGCAGTATTTT,CAISESLAESTDTQYF
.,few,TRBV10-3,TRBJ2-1,TGTGCCATCAGGCCCACCACGGGTAGTATAGGCTATGAGCAGTTCTTC,CAIRPTTGSIGYEQFF
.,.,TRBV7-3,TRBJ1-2,TGTGCCAGCAGCCCTGCGGGAGGACGTGATGGCTACACCTTC,CASSPAGGRDGYTF
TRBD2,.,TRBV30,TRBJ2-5,TGTGCCTGGAGGATAGCGGGAGGAGAGACCCAGTACTTC,CAWRIAGGETQYF
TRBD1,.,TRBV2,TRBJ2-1,TGTGCCAGCAGTCTAGACAGGGCCACCTACAATGAGCAGTTCTTC,CASSLDRATYNEQFF
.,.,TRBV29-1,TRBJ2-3,TGCAGCGTTGAGAGGGCTAACCGTGATACGCAGTATTTT,CSVERANRDTQYF
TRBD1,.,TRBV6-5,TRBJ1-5,TGTGCCAGCAGTCGGACAGGACCGAATCAGCCCCAGCATTTT,CASSRTGPNQPQHF
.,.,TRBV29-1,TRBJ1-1,TGCAGCGTTGAAAGGCAGGGGAACACTGAAGCTTTCTTT,CSVERQGNTEAFF
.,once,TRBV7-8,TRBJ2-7,TGTGCCAGCAGCTTAACCCGCGACAGGTACCACGAGCAGTACTTC,CASSLTRDRYHEQYF
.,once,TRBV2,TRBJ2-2,TGTGCCAGCAGTGCGGGGGACAGAAACACCGGGGAGCTGTTTTTT,CASSAGDRNTGELFF
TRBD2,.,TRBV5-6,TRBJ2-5,TGTGCCAGCAGCCCGACCGTGACTAGCCGGGAGACCCAGTACTTC,CASSPTVTSRETQYF
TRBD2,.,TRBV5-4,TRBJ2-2,TGTGCCAGCAGCACGGGAGGAGGCACCGGGGAGCTGTTTTTT,CASSTGGGTGELFF